A single count supports the clone carrying this T cell receptor (beta chain). What it binds is not known. CDR3 length: 14 residues. Germline V CDR1 and CDR2: SNHLY, FYNNEI. Trimming cost V 6 bases and J 2 bases, with 13 bases left between them. The sample originates from a study of regulatory and conventional T cells in RAG deficiency. Whole-study findings and limits: Shorter CDR3s in all patient subsets; >85% Treg-Tconv overlap in Omenn. Sorted Omenn CD25-high CD127-low cells may not be bona fide Tregs.

The sorted conventional CD4+ T cells were CD25-low and CD127-high, with genomic DNA sequenced. TCRdb's copy holds only in-frame clones and misses some; the assay was immunoSEQ multiplex PCR. The sample contains over 45,000 clones, 85% to 90% of which appear only once. This sample was shared with a second study, whose subject was regulatory T cells. From that second work: Primers: 52 TRBV forward and 13 TRBJ reverse.

The TCR comes from a human donor in good health. The sequencing sample was made of CD4+ effector T cells sorted from blood. The chain combines TRBV2 with TRBJ1-1; D may be TRBD1 (5 bases). This chain's CDR3 is CASSPLGGNTEAFF. Here the CDR3 DNA reads TGTGCCAGCAGCCCCCTCGGGGGAAACACTGAAGCTTTCTTT.